The rows below give T cell receptor beta chains drawn from one sample of a study of CD8 T cells in ankylosing spondylitis. TCRdb reanalysed the 5' RACE reads using MiXCR and keeps one entry per CDR3 protein. The sample lists some 270,000 distinct CDR3 sequences, over 15% occurring once. The material sequenced was blood, either unsorted or a sorted T cell fraction (not recorded which). Receptor source: a male donor with ankylosing spondylitis or in good health (not recorded which). Both conserved end residues are part of each CDR3. D genes are given only for firm matches. Some rows mark clone size as missing; the rest say once, few, many or name a class of expanded clone.

D gene,J gene,V gene,clone size,CDR3 DNA,CDR3 protein
.,TRBJ1-2,TRBV7-9,.,TGTGCCAGCAGCTTAGGCGAAGACAGCCTGAAGGGCTACACCTTC,CASSLGEDSLKGYTF
.,TRBJ2-1,TRBV20-1,few,TGCAGTGCTAGAGATTATAATTGGGGAAGGGATGGGATCTTC,CSARDYNWGRDGIF
.,TRBJ2-1,TRBV4-3,.,TGCGCCAGCAGCCAAGATATTGGAGCGGAGCAGTTCTTC,CASSQDIGAEQFF
TRBD1,TRBJ1-5,TRBV27,many,TGTGCCAGCAGTTTGGACGGACAGGGCTCGAGTCAGCCCCAGCATTTT,CASSLDGQGSSQPQHF
.,TRBJ1-2,TRBV29-1,.,TGCAGCGTTGAGTCAGGGACACTTTATGGCTACACCTTC,CSVESGTLYGYTF
.,TRBJ2-3,TRBV5-1,many,TGCGCCAGCAGCTCCGAGGGGCTGGATACGCAGTATTTT,CASSSEGLDTQYF
.,TRBJ2-1,TRBV29-1,.,TGCAGCGTTGACGGGGACCTATCCTACAATGAGCAGTTCTTC,CSVDGDLSYNEQFF
.,TRBJ1-1,TRBV21-1,.,TGTGCCAGCAGCCACCCCCGGTGGGGGAGATGGGACACTGAAGCTTTCTTT,CASSHPRWGRWDTEAFF
.,TRBJ1-1,TRBV7-9,few,TGTGCCAGCAGCTTGGGACGCGCGGAAGCTTTCTTT,CASSLGRAEAFF
TRBD2,TRBJ2-2,TRBV10-3,.,TGTGCCATCGCCGCGGGACTAGACGAGACCGGGGAGCTGTTTTTT,CAIAAGLDETGELFF
.,TRBJ2-2,TRBV7-9,few,TGTGCCAGCAGCTCGCCAGGGTCCGGGGAGCTGTTTTTT,CASSSPGSGELFF
TRBD2,TRBJ2-3,TRBV7-7,few,TGTGCTAGCAGCTTCAGCGGGAGGACTACAGATACGCAGTATTTT,CASSFSGRTTDTQYF
.,TRBJ2-7,TRBV27,few,TGTGCCAGCAGCCGGGGCCTCTCCTACGAGCAGTACTTC,CASSRGLSYEQYF
.,TRBJ2-5,TRBV5-1,.,TGCGCCAGCAGCTTCACAGGTGCCCAAGAGACCCAGTACTTC,CASSFTGAQETQYF
.,TRBJ2-5,TRBV30,.,TGTGCCTGGAGACAGGGTTCTGGGACCCAGTACTTC,CAWRQGSGTQYF
.,TRBJ1-2,TRBV7-8,.,TGTGCCAGCAGCGATACAGGGATTGGCTATGGCTACACCTTC,CASSDTGIGYGYTF
TRBD2,TRBJ2-1,TRBV4-1,many,TGCGCCAGCAGCCTGCTACTAGCGGGAGATCTTAGGGATGAGCAGTTCTTC,CASSLLLAGDLRDEQFF
.,TRBJ2-7,TRBV7-9,.,TGTGCCAGCAGCAACGGGACCGGCGAGCAGTACTTC,CASSNGTGEQYF
.,TRBJ2-5,TRBV4-3,.,TGCGCCAGCAGCCAAGATGGCACAGGGTACCAAGAGACCCAGTACTTC,CASSQDGTGYQETQYF
TRBD2,TRBJ2-7,TRBV4-2,.,TGTGCCAGCAGCCAAGATTACCGGACTAGCGGGACTCTCTCCTACGAGCAGTACTTC,CASSQDYRTSGTLSYEQYF
.,TRBJ1-6,TRBV6-5,few,TGTGCCAGCAGTTACGGGACCGCCGGGGTTAATTCACCCCTCCACTTT,CASSYGTAGVNSPLHF
.,TRBJ2-3,TRBV3-1,few,TGTGCCAGCAGCCAAGATCCCCCCGCGGGAAGGTCGGCAGATACGCAGTATTTT,CASSQDPPAGRSADTQYF
.,TRBJ2-3,TRBV9,.,TGTGCCAGCAGCCTGGGGGGAAATACGCAGTATTTT,CASSLGGNTQYF
.,TRBJ2-1,TRBV29-1,.,TGCAGCGCCGGGACTCCTTTTTTGTTTGAGCAGTTCTTC,CSAGTPFLFEQFF
.,TRBJ2-7,TRBV28,many,TGTGCCAGCAGTCGCAGCACAGGGTCCTACGAGCAGTACTTC,CASSRSTGSYEQYF
TRBD1,TRBJ1-2,TRBV7-9,few,TGTGCCAGCAGCTCACAGGGGGACTATGGCTACACCTTC,CASSSQGDYGYTF
.,TRBJ1-1,TRBV6-5,.,TGTGCCAGCAGTTTTGTCAGAAACACTGAAGCTTTCTTT,CASSFVRNTEAFF
.,TRBJ1-1,TRBV30,few,TGTGCCTGGGAATTGATAAACACTGAAGCTTTCTTT,CAWELINTEAFF
.,TRBJ2-5,TRBV7-9,few,TGTGCCAGCAGCTTGCCCAGCGGCGAGACCCAGTACTTC,CASSLPSGETQYF
.,TRBJ1-1,TRBV4-3,.,TGCGCCAGCAGCCAAGTATTGGGGGTCACTGAAGCTTTCTTT,CASSQVLGVTEAFF
TRBD2,TRBJ2-1,TRBV20-1,.,TGCAGTGCTAGAGTAAATAGCGGGGGTTACAATGAGCAGTTCTTC,CSARVNSGGYNEQFF
.,TRBJ2-7,TRBV9,.,TGTGCCAGCAGCCCCGAGGGAGAGATCTACGAGCAGTACTTC,CASSPEGEIYEQYF
TRBD2,TRBJ2-7,TRBV6-2/TRBV6-3,many,TGTGCCAGCAGTTACACTAGCGGCTCCTACGAGCAGTACTTC,CASSYTSGSYEQYF
.,TRBJ2-7,TRBV7-8,.,TGTGCCAGCAGCGCTCCAGGGTACGAGCAGTACTTC,CASSAPGYEQYF
.,TRBJ2-2,TRBV19,.,TGTGCCAGTACCCCGACCGGGCAGGGTTACACCGGGGAGCTGTTTTTT,CASTPTGQGYTGELFF
TRBD2,TRBJ2-1,TRBV2,.,TGTGCCAGCACACCCCTAGCGGGGGCCCTTGATGAGCAGTTCTTC,CASTPLAGALDEQFF
TRBD1,TRBJ2-1,TRBV20-1,.,TGCAGTGCTAGAGAACAGGGGTACAATGAGCAGTTCTTC,CSAREQGYNEQFF
TRBD1,TRBJ2-5,TRBV11-1,few,TGTGCCAGCAGCGCGGGGACAGGAGCTCTACAAGAGACCCAGTACTTC,CASSAGTGALQETQYF
.,TRBJ1-1,TRBV20-1,few,TGCAGTGCTAGAGATTTTCGACAGACGAACACTGAAGCTTTCTTT,CSARDFRQTNTEAFF
TRBD2,TRBJ2-1,TRBV12-3/TRBV12-4,.,TGTGCCAGCAGTTTAGGGACTAGCGGGATCTACAATGAGCAGTTCTTC,CASSLGTSGIYNEQFF
TRBD2,TRBJ2-1,TRBV6-4,.,TGTGCCAGCAGTGGATTAGCGGGGGGCTACAATGAGCAGTTCTTC,CASSGLAGGYNEQFF
TRBD1,TRBJ2-5,TRBV6-1,.,TGTGCCAGCAGTGAAGTTGCCAGGGGGCTACAAGAGACCCAGTACTTC,CASSEVARGLQETQYF
TRBD1,TRBJ2-1,TRBV5-1,many,TGCGCCAGCAGCTTAAGACAGGGGGCGGATGAGCAGTTCTTC,CASSLRQGADEQFF
.,TRBJ2-7,TRBV20-1,.,TGCAGTGCAAGCCGGACAGCGGGCTCCTACGAGCAGTACTTC,CSASRTAGSYEQYF
.,TRBJ2-1,TRBV7-9,few,TGTGCCAGCAGCTTAGTAGGGGAGCGTGAGCAGTTCTTC,CASSLVGEREQFF
TRBD1,TRBJ2-7,TRBV13,.,TGTGCCAGCAGCAGAAGCCGGGACAGGGGAGTCTTTGGCTTGGGCGAGCAGTACTTC,CASSRSRDRGVFGLGEQYF